This T cell receptor (beta chain) was profiled in a study of PD-1 blockade in classical Hodgkin lymphoma. Study results and caveats: The authors excluded patients who started nivolumab under 1 year after ASCT.

As to time point: cycle 4 day 1 (C4D1), after less than seven weeks of nivolumab. Every patient relapsed after autologous stem cell transplantation, and brentuximab vedotin exposure varied. Sequenced by immunoSEQ multiplex PCR; TCRdb stores in-frame clones only, minus some. In the table there are some 58,000 clones, 91% of which are singletons. A note on this clone: Antigen specificity is unknown.

V was clipped by 6 bases and J by 5 bases, with 16 bases between them. Germline lookup yields CDR1 MNHNS and CDR2 SASEGT. This CDR3 has 14 amino acids. This specimen consisted of peripheral blood mononuclear cells (PBMCs), obtained before the fourth cycle of nivolumab. This clonotype was obtained from a human donor with classical Hodgkin lymphoma. The gene calls are TRBV6-1 and TRBJ1-1; weak D call: TRBD1 (6 bases). CDR3 bases: TGTGCCAGCAGGGCTGGGGGGGCGCGAACTGAAGCTTTCTTT. Residues: CASRAGGARTEAFF.